These T cell receptor beta chains were read from a single sample in a study of blood T cell repertoires in COVID-19. The repertoire was sequenced with immunoSEQ multiplex PCR; TCRdb's copy has only in-frame clones and lacks some. The sample contains fewer than 150,000 clones, about 75% of which appear only once. The sequencing input was peripheral blood. Every receptor here comes from a man older than 75 with acute or convalescent COVID-19. The CDR3 runs from the conserved cysteine through the conserved F or W. The order of the fields is clone size, J gene, D gene, V gene, CDR3 DNA, CDR3 protein. A D gene is named only where the DNA matches it firmly. Clone size, where shown, is once, few, many, or a class for clones that have expanded.

NA TRBJ2-3 TRBD1 TRBV10-3 TGTGCCATCAGGCTGACAGGGGCCGATACGCAGTATTTT CAIRLTGADTQYF
NA TRBJ1-2 TRBD1 TRBV30 TGTGCCTGGAGGACAGGGCCCGTGGGAGGCTACACCTTC CAWRTGPVGGYTF
NA TRBJ2-1 TRBD2 TRBV5-8 TGTGCCAGCAGCTTCCTGCTGACTAGCGGGGGGGCGGATGAGCAGTTCTTC CASSFLLTSGGADEQFF
NA TRBJ1-1 NA TRBV5-4 TGTGCCAGCAGCGGCACAGGAGACCGTAGAAGGACTGAAGCTTTCTTT CASSGTGDRRRTEAFF
NA TRBJ1-6 NA TRBV20-1 TGCAGTGCTATTGAGACAGTTAATTCACCCCTCCACTTT CSAIETVNSPLHF
NA TRBJ2-4 TRBD1 TRBV27 TGTGCCAGCAGTCTCAGGACAGGGGGCATAAACATTCAGTACTTC CASSLRTGGINIQYF
NA TRBJ2-7 TRBD1 TRBV28 TGTGCCAGCAGTTTGTCGTCAGGGGGCTTTTTCTACGAGCAGTACTTC CASSLSSGGFFYEQYF
once TRBJ1-1 NA TRBV28 TGTGCCAGCAGTTTCCGCTCCACAGGGTACGTTGAAGCTTTCTTT CASSFRSTGYVEAFF
NA TRBJ2-3 NA TRBV5-8 TGTGCCAGCAGTCCGGGTGGACTACCCCGCACAGATACGCAGTATTTT CASSPGGLPRTDTQYF
few TRBJ1-2 NA TRBV6-5 TGTGCCAGCAGACTATACAGGGCATCGAGCGACACCTTC CASRLYRASSDTF
NA TRBJ2-2 TRBD1 TRBV11-2 TGTGCCAGCAGCTTGGGACAGGGATTGAACACCGGGGAGCTGTTTTTT CASSLGQGLNTGELFF
NA TRBJ2-2 NA TRBV28 TGTGCCAGCAGTTTACCAGGGAAGAACACCGGGGAGCTGTTTTTT CASSLPGKNTGELFF
few TRBJ1-3 NA TRBV19 TGTGCCAGTAGTATAGATAGACAGATAATCTCTGGAAACACCATATATTTT CASSIDRQIISGNTIYF
NA TRBJ2-1 NA TRBV27 TGTGCCAGCAGTTTTTTGTCTCGTCACGGGAGCTCCTACAATGAGCAGTTCTTC CASSFLSRHGSSYNEQFF
NA TRBJ2-2 NA TRBV5-1 TGCGCCAGCAGCTCTACGACTCGGACTTTTCCCGGGGAGCTGTTTTTT CASSSTTRTFPGELFF
NA TRBJ2-1 TRBD1 TRBV19 TGTGCCAGTAGCGTGACAGGGGGCCTCGGCAATGAGCAGTTCTTC CASSVTGGLGNEQFF
few TRBJ2-7 NA TRBV7-9 TGTGCCAGCAGCTCCATGGGGGGCTACGAGCAGTACTTC CASSSMGGYEQYF
NA TRBJ2-3 TRBD1 TRBV18 TGTGCCAGCTCAGGGACAGGAGGCACAGATACGCAGTATTTT CASSGTGGTDTQYF
NA TRBJ1-2 NA TRBV29-1 TGCAGCGTACGGGCTAACTATGGCTACACCTTC CSVRANYGYTF
NA TRBJ2-2 NA TRBV5-4 TGTGCCAGCAGCGGACAAGGGCCGGCCCCCGGGGAGCTGTTTTTT CASSGQGPAPGELFF
NA TRBJ2-1 TRBD2 TRBV7-2 TGTGCCAGCAGCCCCGGGGGGGGGACTTACAATGAGCAGTTCTTC CASSPGGGTYNEQFF
few TRBJ2-1 TRBD1 TRBV5-1 TGCGCCAGCAGCTTCTCCACGGGACAGGGACCGGGCAATGAGCAGTTCTTC CASSFSTGQGPGNEQFF
NA TRBJ2-5 TRBD1 TRBV10-3 TGTGCCATCAGCCCACGGACAGGGATTGGTGAGACCCAGTACTTC CAISPRTGIGETQYF
few TRBJ2-3 TRBD2 TRBV11-2 TGTGCCAGCAGCTTAATATACGGGGGGTACACAGATACGCAGTATTTT CASSLIYGGYTDTQYF
few TRBJ1-2 TRBD1 TRBV7-9 TGTGCCAGCAGCGCTCCCGGGACAGGGTATGGCTACACCTTC CASSAPGTGYGYTF
NA TRBJ1-2 TRBD1 TRBV5-1 TGCGCCAGTAGACAGGGGAACTATGGCTACACCTTC CASRQGNYGYTF
few TRBJ1-6 TRBD1 TRBV6-6 TGTGCCAGCAGTTATGAGGGACAGAGATCACCCCTCCACTTT CASSYEGQRSPLHF
NA TRBJ1-5 NA TRBV19 TGTGCCAGTAGTAGGTACAGGCTATTGAAGGGTCAGCCCCAGCATTTT CASSRYRLLKGQPQHF
NA TRBJ2-7 NA TRBV2 TGTGCCAGCAGTGAAGGGGCCATATATAACTCCTACGAGCAGTACTTC CASSEGAIYNSYEQYF
NA TRBJ1-1 NA TRBV27 TGTGCCAGCAGCCCCAACAGGGCCAGCATGAACACTGAAGCTTTCTTT CASSPNRASMNTEAFF
NA TRBJ2-3 NA TRBV12-5 TGTGCTAGTGGTCAAACCTTAGGGGGGGGACAGTATTTT CASGQTLGGGQYF
NA TRBJ1-5 TRBD1 TRBV7-8 TGTGCCAGCAGCTTCGGGACAGGGATAGTCGGGGGCAATCAGCCCCAGCATTTT CASSFGTGIVGGNQPQHF
NA TRBJ2-5 TRBD2 TRBV4-1 TGCGCCAGCAGCCTCAGGGGCACACTAGCGGGAAGCTTCCAAGAGACCCAGTACTTC CASSLRGTLAGSFQETQYF
NA TRBJ1-2 NA TRBV7-9 TGTGCCAGCAGCTTAGCTTCGGGGTTATATGGCTACACCTTC CASSLASGLYGYTF
once TRBJ1-2 TRBD1 TRBV10-3 TGTGCCATCAGTTCTTTGATCGACAGGGCAGACGATGGCTACACCTTC CAISSLIDRADDGYTF
once TRBJ1-1 TRBD1 TRBV5-6 TGTGCCAGCAGCTTCTCAGACAGGGCGAACACTGAAGCTTTCTTT CASSFSDRANTEAFF
NA TRBJ2-6 NA TRBV3-1/TRBV3-2 TGTGCCAGCAGCCAGCCCCTGAGTGGGGCCAACGTCCTGACTTTC CASSQPLSGANVLTF
NA TRBJ2-3 TRBD2 TRBV5-1 TGCGCCAGCAGCTTGGTGCGGGGGGGCCGCACAGATACGCAGTATTTT CASSLVRGGRTDTQYF
NA TRBJ1-5 TRBD1 TRBV6-5 TGTGCCAGCAGTTCCCCGGGACAGAAAACGGGACAGCCCCAGCATTTT CASSSPGQKTGQPQHF
once TRBJ1-2 NA TRBV5-1 TGCGCCAGCAGCTTGGACAGGGTATCCAATGGCTACACCTTC CASSLDRVSNGYTF
few TRBJ1-2 TRBD1 TRBV19 TGTGCCAGTACCCACCCAGGGGGGGGCTACACCTTC CASTHPGGGYTF
once TRBJ1-2 TRBD1 TRBV5-8 TGTGCCAGCACCTGGTGGGGCAGGGGGCGACGGGTAGATGGCTACACCTTC CASTWWGRGRRVDGYTF
NA TRBJ2-1 TRBD2 TRBV24-1 TGTGCCACCAGTGGGACTCCGGGGACTAGCCTGGTTTGTTTGATGATTGGCAATGAGCAGTTCTTC CATSGTPGTSLVCLMIGNEQFF
NA TRBJ2-7 NA TRBV11-1 TGTGCCAGCAGCTCGACACAAGGTTCCTACGAGCAGTACTTC CASSSTQGSYEQYF
once TRBJ1-2 NA TRBV7-9 TGTGCCAGCAGCTTATATTTGGACAGAGAGGATGGCTACACCTTC CASSLYLDREDGYTF
few TRBJ1-6 NA TRBV2 TGTGCCAGCAGTGTGAGACAGGCGAGGTCACCCCTCCACTTT CASSVRQARSPLHF
NA TRBJ1-2 NA TRBV9 TGTGCCAGCAGCGTAGCGGGGGGGGCTAACTATGGCTACACCTTC CASSVAGGANYGYTF
NA TRBJ1-6 NA TRBV6-1 TGTGCCAGCAGTGAAGCCGGCGGCGGAAGAAATTCACCCCTCCACTTT CASSEAGGGRNSPLHF
NA TRBJ1-5 NA TRBV9 TGTGCCAGCAGCGTAGACGGTAGCAATCAGCCCCAGCATTTT CASSVDGSNQPQHF
NA TRBJ1-6 TRBD1 TRBV3-1/TRBV3-2 TGTGCCAGCAGCCCTCAGGGGGGAATATCACCCCTCCACTTT CASSPQGGISPLHF
NA TRBJ1-2 NA TRBV2 TGTGCCAGCAGTCCGGGTCTTAACTATGGCTACACCTTC CASSPGLNYGYTF
NA TRBJ2-2 NA TRBV6-5 TGTGCTACGGAGGGAAACACCGGGGAGCTGTTTTTT CATEGNTGELFF
NA TRBJ1-6 NA TRBV3-1/TRBV3-2 TGTGCCAGCAGCCAATCAGTTTCAGACAGTTATAATTCACCCCTCCACTTT CASSQSVSDSYNSPLHF
NA TRBJ2-7 TRBD1 TRBV6-6 TGTGCCAGCAGTTACGGGGCAGGGGGCTACGAGCAGTACTTC CASSYGAGGYEQYF
NA TRBJ2-1 TRBD2 TRBV5-4 TGTGCCAGCAGCTTGGCCGCTAGCGGGGTCTATGCACTAGAGGATGAGCAGTTCTTC CASSLAASGVYALEDEQFF
NA TRBJ2-1 TRBD2 TRBV6-6 TGTGCCAGCGGCGGGGGCTCCTACAATGAGCAGTTCTTC CASGGGSYNEQFF